This TCR beta chain was recorded in a study of blood T cells in healthy people across ages. Next came a second PCR, run for about 6 to 11 cycles, which used a sample-barcoded 5' primer along with a J-beta primer mix. Researchers report that each sample yielded at least 3 million CDR3-containing paired-end reads. From the 5' RACE reads, TCRdb called clonotypes with MiXCR, one entry per CDR3 protein. This sample carries around 1,700,000 distinct CDR3 sequences, approximately 28% of them seen once, and the ten largest clones take roughly 8%. Looked up from germline, CDR1 is MNHEY and CDR2 is SVGAGI. The V gene lost 6 bases and the J gene lost 5 bases, with 17 bases spanning the gap. CDR3 length: 15 residues.

The sequenced material came from blood. This receptor was obtained from a woman under 40 in good health. V and J are TRBV6-5 and TRBJ2-1; possibly TRBD1 for D (6 bases). The CDR3 DNA sequence: TGTGCCAGCAGCCGAAACAGGGTCCCGGACAATGAGCAGTTCTTC. This sequence encodes CASSRNRVPDNEQFF.